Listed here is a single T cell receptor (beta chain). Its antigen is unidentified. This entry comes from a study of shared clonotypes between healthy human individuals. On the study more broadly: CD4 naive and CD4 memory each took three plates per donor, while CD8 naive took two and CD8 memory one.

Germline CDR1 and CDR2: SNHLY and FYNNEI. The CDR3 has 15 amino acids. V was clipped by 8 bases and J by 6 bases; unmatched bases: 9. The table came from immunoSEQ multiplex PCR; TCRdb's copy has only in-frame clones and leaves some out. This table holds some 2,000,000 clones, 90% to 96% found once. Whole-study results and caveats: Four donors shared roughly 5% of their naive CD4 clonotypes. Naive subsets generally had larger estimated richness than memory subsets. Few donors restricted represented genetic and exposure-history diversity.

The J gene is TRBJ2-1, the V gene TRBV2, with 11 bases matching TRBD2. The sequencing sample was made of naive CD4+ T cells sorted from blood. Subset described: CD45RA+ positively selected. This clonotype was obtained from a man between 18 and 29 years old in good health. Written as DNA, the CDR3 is TGTGCCAGCCAGGGACTAGCGGTAACTTCCAATGAGCAGTTCTTC. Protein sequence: CASQGLAVTSNEQFF.